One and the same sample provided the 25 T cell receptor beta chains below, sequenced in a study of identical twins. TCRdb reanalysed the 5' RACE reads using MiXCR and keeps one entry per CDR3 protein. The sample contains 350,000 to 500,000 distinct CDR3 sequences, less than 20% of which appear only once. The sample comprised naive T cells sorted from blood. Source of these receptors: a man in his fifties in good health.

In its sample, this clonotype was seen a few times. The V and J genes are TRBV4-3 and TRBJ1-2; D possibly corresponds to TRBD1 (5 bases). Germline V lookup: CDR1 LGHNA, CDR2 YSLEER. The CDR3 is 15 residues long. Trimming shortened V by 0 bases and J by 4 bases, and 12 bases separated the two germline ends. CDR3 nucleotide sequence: TGCGCCAGCAGCCAAGAACCAGGGAACAGCTATGGCTACACCTTC. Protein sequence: CASSQEPGNSYGYTF.

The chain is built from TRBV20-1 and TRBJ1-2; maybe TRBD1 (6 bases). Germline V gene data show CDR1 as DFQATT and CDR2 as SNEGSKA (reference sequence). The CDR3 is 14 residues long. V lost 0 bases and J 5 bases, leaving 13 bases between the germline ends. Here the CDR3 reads CSARDTDRSYGYTF. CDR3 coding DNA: TGCAGTGCTAGAGATACGGACAGATCTTATGGCTACACCTTC.

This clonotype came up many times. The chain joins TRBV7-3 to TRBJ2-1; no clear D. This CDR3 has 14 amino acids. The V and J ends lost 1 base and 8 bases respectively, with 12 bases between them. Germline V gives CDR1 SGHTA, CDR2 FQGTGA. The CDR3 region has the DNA TGTGCCAGCAGCTTAATCGGTGGGAAAGATGAGCAGTTCTTC. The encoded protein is CASSLIGGKDEQFF.

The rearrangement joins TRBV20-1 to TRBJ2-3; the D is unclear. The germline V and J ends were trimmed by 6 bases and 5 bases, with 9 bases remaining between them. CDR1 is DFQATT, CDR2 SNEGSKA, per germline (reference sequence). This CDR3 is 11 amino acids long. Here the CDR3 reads CSAVLGDTQYF. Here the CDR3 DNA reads TGCAGTGCCGTATTGGGAGATACGCAGTATTTT.

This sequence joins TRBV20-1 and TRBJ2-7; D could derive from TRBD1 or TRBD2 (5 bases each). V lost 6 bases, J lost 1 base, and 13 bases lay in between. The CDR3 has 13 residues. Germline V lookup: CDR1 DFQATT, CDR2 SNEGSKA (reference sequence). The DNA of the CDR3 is TGCAGTGCAGTAGGGACGAATTCCTACGAGCAGTACTTC. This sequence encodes CSAVGTNSYEQYF.

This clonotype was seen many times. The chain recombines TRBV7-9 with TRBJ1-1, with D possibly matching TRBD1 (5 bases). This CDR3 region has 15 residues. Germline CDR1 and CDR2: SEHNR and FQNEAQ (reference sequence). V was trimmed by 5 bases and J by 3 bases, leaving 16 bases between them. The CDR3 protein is CASSDSGAGDTEAFF. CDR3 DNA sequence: TGTGCCAGCAGCGACTCGGGAGCGGGGGACACTGAAGCTTTCTTT. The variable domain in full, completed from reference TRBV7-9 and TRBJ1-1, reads DTGVSQNPRHKITKRGQNVTFRCDPISEHNRLYWYRQTLGQGPEFLTYFQNEAQLEKSRLLSDRFSAERPKGSFSTLEIQRTEQGDSAMYLCASSDSGAGDTEAFFGQGTRLTVV.

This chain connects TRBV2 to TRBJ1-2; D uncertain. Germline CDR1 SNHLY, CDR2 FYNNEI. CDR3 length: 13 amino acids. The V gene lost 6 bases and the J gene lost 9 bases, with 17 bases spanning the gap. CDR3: CASRRDGDPSYTF. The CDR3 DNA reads TGTGCCAGCAGGAGAGACGGAGACCCAAGCTACACCTTC.

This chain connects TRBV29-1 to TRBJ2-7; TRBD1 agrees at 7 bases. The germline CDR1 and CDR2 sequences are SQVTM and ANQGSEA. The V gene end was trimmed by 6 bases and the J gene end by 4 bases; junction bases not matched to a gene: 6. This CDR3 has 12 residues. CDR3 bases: TGCAGCGTCCAGGGGACAGAATACGAGCAGTACTTC. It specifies CSVQGTEYEQYF.

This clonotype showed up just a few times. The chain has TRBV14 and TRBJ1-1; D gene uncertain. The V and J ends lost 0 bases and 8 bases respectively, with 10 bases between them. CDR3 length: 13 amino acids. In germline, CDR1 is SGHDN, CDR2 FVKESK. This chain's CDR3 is CASSQDWGGEAFF. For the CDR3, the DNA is TGTGCCAGCAGCCAAGATTGGGGTGGGGAAGCTTTCTTT.

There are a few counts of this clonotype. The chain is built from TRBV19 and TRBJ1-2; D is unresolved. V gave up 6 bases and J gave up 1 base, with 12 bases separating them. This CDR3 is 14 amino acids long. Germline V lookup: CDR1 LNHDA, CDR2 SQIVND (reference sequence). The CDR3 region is CASSPESFNYGYTF. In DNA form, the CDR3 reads TGTGCCAGTAGCCCCGAGTCATTTAACTATGGCTACACCTTC.

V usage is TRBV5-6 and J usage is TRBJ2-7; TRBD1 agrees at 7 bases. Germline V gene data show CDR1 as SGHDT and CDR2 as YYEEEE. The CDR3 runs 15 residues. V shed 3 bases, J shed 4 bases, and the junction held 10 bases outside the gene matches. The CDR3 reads CASSSEGTGEYEQYF. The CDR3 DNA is TGTGCCAGCAGCTCAGAAGGAACAGGGGAGTACGAGCAGTACTTC.

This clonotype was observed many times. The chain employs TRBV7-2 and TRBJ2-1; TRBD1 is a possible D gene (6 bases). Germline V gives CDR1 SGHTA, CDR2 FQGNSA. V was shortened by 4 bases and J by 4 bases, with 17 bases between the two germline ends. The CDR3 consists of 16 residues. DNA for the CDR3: TGTGCCAGCAGCTCCCCATCGGGAAGGGGGTACAATGAGCAGTTCTTC. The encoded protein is CASSSPSGRGYNEQFF. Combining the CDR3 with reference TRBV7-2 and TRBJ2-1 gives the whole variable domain GAGVSQSPSNKVTEKGKDVELRCDPISGHTALYWYRQSLGQGLEFLIYFQGNSAPDKSGLPSDRFSAERTGGSVSTLTIQRTQQEDSAVYLCASSSPSGRGYNEQFFGPGTRLTVL.

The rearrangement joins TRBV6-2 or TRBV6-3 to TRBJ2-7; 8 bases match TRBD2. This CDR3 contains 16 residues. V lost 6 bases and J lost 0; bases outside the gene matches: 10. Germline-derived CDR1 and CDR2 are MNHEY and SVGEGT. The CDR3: CASSKLTGGPSYEQYF. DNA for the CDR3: TGTGCCAGCAGCAAATTGACGGGAGGGCCCTCCTACGAGCAGTACTTC.

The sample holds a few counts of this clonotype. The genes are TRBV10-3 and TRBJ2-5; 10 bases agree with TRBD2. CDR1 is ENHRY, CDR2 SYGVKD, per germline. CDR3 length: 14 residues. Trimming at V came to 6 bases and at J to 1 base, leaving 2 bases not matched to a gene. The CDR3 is CAIRSGGVQETQYF. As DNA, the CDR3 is TGTGCCATCAGGAGCGGGGGGGTCCAAGAGACCCAGTACTTC.

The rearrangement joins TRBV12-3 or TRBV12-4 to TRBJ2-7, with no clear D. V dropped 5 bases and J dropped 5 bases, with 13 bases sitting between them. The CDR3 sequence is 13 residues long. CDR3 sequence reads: CASSNVQPNEQYF. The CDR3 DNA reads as TGTGCCAGCAGTAACGTGCAACCCAACGAGCAGTACTTC.

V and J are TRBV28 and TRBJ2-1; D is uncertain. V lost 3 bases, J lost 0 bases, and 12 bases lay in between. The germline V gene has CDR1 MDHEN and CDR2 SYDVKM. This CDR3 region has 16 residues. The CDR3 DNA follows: TGTGCCAGCAGTTTCATCGAGGAGAGCTCCTACAATGAGCAGTTCTTC. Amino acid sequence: CASSFIEESSYNEQFF.

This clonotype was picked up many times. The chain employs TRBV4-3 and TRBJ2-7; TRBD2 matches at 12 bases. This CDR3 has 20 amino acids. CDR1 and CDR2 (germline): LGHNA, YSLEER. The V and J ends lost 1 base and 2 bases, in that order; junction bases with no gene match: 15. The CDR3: CASSQVRQGPASGRAYEQYF. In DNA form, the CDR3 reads TGCGCCAGCAGCCAAGTGAGGCAGGGGCCAGCTAGCGGGAGGGCCTACGAGCAGTACTTC.

Written as DNA, the CDR3 is TGTGCCACCAGCAACCACATGGTTGCCTCCCGCGAGCAGTTCTTC. This translates into CATSNHMVASREQFF. The rearrangement links TRBV15 to TRBJ2-1; D is ambiguous. The V end lost 4 bases, the J end lost 10 bases, and 20 bases lay between the germline ends. Germline loops: CDR1 LNHNV, CDR2 YYDKDF (reference sequence). The CDR3 has 15 amino acids.

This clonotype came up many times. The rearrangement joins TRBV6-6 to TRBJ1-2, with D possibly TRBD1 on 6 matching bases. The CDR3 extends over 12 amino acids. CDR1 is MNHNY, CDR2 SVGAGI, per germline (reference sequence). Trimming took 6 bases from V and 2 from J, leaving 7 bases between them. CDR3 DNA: TGTGCCAGCAGCCAGGGGAACTATGGCTACACCTTC. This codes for CASSQGNYGYTF.

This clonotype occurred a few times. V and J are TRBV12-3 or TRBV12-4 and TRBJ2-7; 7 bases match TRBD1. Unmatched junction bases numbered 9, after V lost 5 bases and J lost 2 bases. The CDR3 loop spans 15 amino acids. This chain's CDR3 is CASSHTGTETYEQYF. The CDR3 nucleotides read TGTGCCAGCAGTCATACCGGGACAGAGACCTACGAGCAGTACTTC.

CDR3 nucleotide sequence: TGTGCCAGCAGTGCGAAGGACCGGAACACTGAAGCTTTCTTT. Protein product: CASSAKDRNTEAFF. The chain employs TRBV27 and TRBJ1-1; D not certain. The V gene lost 5 bases and the J gene lost 1 base, with 11 bases spanning the gap. The germline V gene encodes CDR1 MNHEY and CDR2 SMNVEV (reference sequence). CDR3 length: 14 residues.

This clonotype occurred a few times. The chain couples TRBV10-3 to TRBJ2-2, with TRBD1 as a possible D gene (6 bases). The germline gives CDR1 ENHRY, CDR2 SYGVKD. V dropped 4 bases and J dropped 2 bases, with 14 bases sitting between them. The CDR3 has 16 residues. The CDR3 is CAISGRDISNTGELFF. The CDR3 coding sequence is TGTGCCATCAGTGGCCGGGACATTTCTAACACCGGGGAGCTGTTTTTT.

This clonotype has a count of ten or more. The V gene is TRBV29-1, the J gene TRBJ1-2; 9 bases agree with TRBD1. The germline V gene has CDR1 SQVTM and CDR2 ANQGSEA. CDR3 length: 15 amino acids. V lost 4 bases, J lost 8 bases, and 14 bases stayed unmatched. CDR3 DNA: TGCAGCGTTGGACCCTTCAATACAGGGGGCGGCGGCTACACCTTC. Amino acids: CSVGPFNTGGGGYTF.

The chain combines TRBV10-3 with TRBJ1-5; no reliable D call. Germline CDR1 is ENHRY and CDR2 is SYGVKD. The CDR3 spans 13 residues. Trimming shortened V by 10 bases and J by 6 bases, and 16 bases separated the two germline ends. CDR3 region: CANSRNLGQPQHF. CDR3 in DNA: TGTGCCAACTCCCGGAACCTGGGTCAGCCCCAGCATTTT.

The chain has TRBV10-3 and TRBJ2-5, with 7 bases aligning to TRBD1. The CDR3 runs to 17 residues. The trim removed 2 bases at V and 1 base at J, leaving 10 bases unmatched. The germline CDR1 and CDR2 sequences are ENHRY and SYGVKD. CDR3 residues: CAISEADRDRAQETQYF. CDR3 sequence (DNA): TGTGCCATCAGTGAGGCCGATCGAGACAGGGCCCAAGAGACCCAGTACTTC.